This T cell receptor beta chain emerged from a study of T cell responses to AZD1222 COVID-19 vaccine. It was second doses at about 4 or about 12 weeks that were pooled. Study results and caveats: Across spike, vaccine-associated CD4 TCRs were found, dominant at 160-218 and 743-854. Sampling captured repertoires only after the peak T cell response. A mostly white British donor set with more females was recruited, and clonal diversity was possibly underestimated.

This clone was seen a single time. Antigen: not known. CDR3 length: 16 amino acids. The V gene lost 2 bases and the J gene lost 1 base, with 13 bases spanning the gap. Per germline, CDR1 MNHEY and CDR2 SMNVEV (reference sequence). Using immunoSEQ multiplex PCR, the repertoire was profiled, and TCRdb retains in-frame clones only, with some absent. The sample has around 130,000 clones, around 90% seen once; the top ten hold 0.85% to 1.2%. Specimen: peripheral blood, collected 28 days after the second AZD1222 dose. The chain employs TRBV27 and TRBJ2-3; no clear D gene. This receptor was obtained from an adult who received the AZD1222 COVID-19 vaccine. This CDR3 is CASSLPGHGGTDTQYF. The CDR3 DNA reads TGTGCCAGCAGTTTACCGGGCCATGGGGGCACAGATACGCAGTATTTT.